The entry that follows covers one T cell receptor beta chain sequence. The data were taken from a study of blood T cell repertoires in COVID-19. Across the whole study: In each case, the material was cDNA or gDNA derived from T cells, B-cell-depleted T cells, or PBMCs.

The assay was immunoSEQ multiplex PCR, and TCRdb's table has in-frame clones only and misses some. The repertoire includes roughly 68,000 clones, 70% to 85% of them detected once, and around 9.4% sits in the top ten. The CDR3 covers 14 residues. After removal of 6 bases from V and 8 bases from J, the junction contained 11 bases not matched to a gene. In germline, CDR1 is MNHEY, CDR2 SVGAGI. Sequencing input: peripheral blood. This TCR was sampled from a woman aged 45-65 years with acute or convalescent COVID-19. The rearrangement links TRBV6-5 to TRBJ1-1; 8 bases map to TRBD1. CDR3 protein: CASRRQGSFKEAFF. The CDR3 DNA sequence: TGTGCCAGCAGGCGACAGGGGTCGTTCAAGGAAGCTTTCTTT.